This T cell receptor (beta chain) was captured in a study of cytomegalovirus exposure and HLA in healthy donors. The CDR3 loop spans 14 amino acids. V lost 0 bases and J lost 0, with 6 bases in between. Germline V gives CDR1 GTSNPN, CDR2 SVGIG (reference sequence). 13 Jbeta primers and 60 Vbeta primers were used for the PCR. Profiled with immunoSEQ multiplex PCR; TCRdb holds only in-frame clones, not every one. This sample yields roughly 200,000 clones, of which roughly 70% are seen a single time; roughly 2.8% belongs to the top ten. The donors gave bone marrow, and they were healthy. A remark on this clone: Its specificity is not known.

Study findings and constraints: Researchers counted over 150 TCR beta chains as cytomegalovirus-associated.

Sequencing input: PBMCs. The J gene is TRBJ1-5, the V gene TRBV30, with D unclear. This TCR was sampled from a male donor in good health and CMV-seronegative. The CDR3, as DNA: TGTGCCTGGAGTGTCTTCAGTAGCAATCAGCCCCAGCATTTT. Its translation: CAWSVFSSNQPQHF.